This T cell receptor beta chain derives from a study of T-cell memory formation after mild COVID-19. CDR1 and CDR2 (germline): SGHVS, FQNEAQ. This CDR3 contains 15 residues. V dropped 1 base and J dropped 6; count of bases not matched to a gene: 6. 5'RACE, which relied on constant-segment primers, yielded TCR alpha and TCR beta cDNA libraries carrying sample barcodes and UMIs. TCRdb re-called the 5' RACE reads through MiXCR, storing one row per CDR3 protein. The sample lists roughly 560,000 distinct CDR3 sequences; around 20% were seen once. The source material was PBMCs or a T cell subset sorted from them (not recorded which). This clonotype was sampled from an adult woman who had mild COVID-19 (a few samples of this study predate the infection). Cell type and time point are not known. The chain carries TRBV7-8 and TRBJ2-7, with 10 bases matching TRBD2. The CDR3 DNA sequence: TGTGCCAGCAGCTTAGGGCCGGGACTAGCGCGCGAGCAGTACTTC. Translated: CASSLGPGLAREQYF.